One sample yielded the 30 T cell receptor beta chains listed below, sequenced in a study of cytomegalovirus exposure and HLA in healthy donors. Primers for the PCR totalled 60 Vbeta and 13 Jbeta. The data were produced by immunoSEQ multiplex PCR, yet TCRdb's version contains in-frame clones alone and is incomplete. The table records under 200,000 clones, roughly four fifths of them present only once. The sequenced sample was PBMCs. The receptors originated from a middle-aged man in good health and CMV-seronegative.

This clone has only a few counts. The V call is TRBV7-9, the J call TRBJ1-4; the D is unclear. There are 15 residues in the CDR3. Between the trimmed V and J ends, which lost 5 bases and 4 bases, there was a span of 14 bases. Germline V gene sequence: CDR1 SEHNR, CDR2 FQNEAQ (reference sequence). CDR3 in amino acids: CASSRGESFNEKLFF. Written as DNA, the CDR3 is TGTGCCAGCAGCCGGGGAGAATCTTTTAATGAAAAACTGTTTTTT.

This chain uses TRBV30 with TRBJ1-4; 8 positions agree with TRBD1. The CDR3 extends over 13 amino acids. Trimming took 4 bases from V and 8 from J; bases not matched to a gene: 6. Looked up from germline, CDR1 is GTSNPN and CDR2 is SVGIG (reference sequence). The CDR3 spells CAWTQGGREKLFF. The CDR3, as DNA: TGTGCCTGGACACAGGGGGGGAGAGAAAAACTGTTTTTT.

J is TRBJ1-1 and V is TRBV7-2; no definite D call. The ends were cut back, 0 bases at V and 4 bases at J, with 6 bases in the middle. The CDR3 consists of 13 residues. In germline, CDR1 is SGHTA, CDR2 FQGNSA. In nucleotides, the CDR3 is TGTGCCAGCAGCTTAGCCTTTATCACTGAAGCTTTCTTT. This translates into CASSLAFITEAFF.

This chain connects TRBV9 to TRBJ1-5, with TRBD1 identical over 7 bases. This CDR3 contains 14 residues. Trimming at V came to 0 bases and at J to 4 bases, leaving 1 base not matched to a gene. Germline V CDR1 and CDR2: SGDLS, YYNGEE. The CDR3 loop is CASSVGGQNQPQHF. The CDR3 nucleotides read TGTGCCAGCAGCGTAGGGGGACAGAATCAGCCCCAGCATTTT.

This CDR3 reads CASSYEGNAYEQYF. As DNA, the CDR3 is TGTGCCAGCAGTTACGAGGGTAACGCCTACGAGCAGTACTTC. V gene TRBV6-6 combines with J gene TRBJ2-7; tentative D call: TRBD2 (5 bases). Between the trimmed V and J ends, which lost 2 bases and 2 bases, there was a span of 10 bases. CDR3 length equals 14 residues. Looked up from germline, CDR1 is MNHNY and CDR2 is SVGAGI (reference sequence).

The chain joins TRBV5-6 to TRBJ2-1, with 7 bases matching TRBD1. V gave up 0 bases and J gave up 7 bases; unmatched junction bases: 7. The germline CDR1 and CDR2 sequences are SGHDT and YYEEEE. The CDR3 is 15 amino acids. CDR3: CASSLAGDSLNEQFF. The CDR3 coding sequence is TGTGCCAGCAGCTTGGCCGGGGACAGCCTGAATGAGCAGTTCTTC.

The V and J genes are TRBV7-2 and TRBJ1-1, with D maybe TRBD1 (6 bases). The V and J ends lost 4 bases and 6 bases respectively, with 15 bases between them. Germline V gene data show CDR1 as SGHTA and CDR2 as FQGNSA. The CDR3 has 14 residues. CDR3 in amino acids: CASSSTGNEAEAFF. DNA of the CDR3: TGTGCCAGCAGCTCAACAGGGAATGAGGCTGAAGCTTTCTTT.

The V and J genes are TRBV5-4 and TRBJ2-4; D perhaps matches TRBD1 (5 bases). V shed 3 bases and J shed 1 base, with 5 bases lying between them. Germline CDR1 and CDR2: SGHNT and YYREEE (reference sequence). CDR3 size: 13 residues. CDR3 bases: TGTGCCAGCAGCTCAGGGGCCAAAAACATTCAGTACTTC. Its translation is CASSSGAKNIQYF.

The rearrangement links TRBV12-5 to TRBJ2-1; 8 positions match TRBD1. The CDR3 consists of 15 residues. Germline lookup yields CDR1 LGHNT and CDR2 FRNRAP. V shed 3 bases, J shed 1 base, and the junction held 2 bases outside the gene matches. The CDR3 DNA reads TGTGCTAGTGGTTTACAGGGGGGATCCTACAATGAGCAGTTCTTC. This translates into CASGLQGGSYNEQFF.

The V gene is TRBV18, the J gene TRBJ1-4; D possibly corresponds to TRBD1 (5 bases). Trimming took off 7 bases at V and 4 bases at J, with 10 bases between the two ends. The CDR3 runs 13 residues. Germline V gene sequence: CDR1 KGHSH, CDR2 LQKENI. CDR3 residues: CASFRQNNEKLFF. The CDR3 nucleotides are TGTGCCAGCTTTCGACAGAATAATGAAAAACTGTTTTTT.

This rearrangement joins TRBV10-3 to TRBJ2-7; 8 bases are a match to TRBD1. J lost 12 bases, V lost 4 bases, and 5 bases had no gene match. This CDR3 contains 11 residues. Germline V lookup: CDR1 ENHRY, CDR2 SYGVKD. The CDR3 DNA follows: TGTGCCATCAGTGCAACAGGGGGTTGGTACTTC. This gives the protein CAISATGGWYF.

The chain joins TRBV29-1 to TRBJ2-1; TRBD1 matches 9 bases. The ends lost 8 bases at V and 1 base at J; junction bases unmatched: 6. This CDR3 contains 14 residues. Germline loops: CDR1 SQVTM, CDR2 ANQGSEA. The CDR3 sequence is CSSPGQGSYNEQFF. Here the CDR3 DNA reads TGCAGCTCACCGGGACAGGGATCCTACAATGAGCAGTTCTTC.

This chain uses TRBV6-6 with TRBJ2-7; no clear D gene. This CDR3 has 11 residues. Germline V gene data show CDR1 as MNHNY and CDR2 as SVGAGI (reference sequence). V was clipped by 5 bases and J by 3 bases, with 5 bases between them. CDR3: CASSENYEQYF. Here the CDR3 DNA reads TGTGCCAGCAGTGAGAACTACGAGCAGTACTTC.

The CDR3: CASSWDRAYEQYF. DNA for the CDR3: TGTGCCAGCAGCTGGGACAGAGCCTACGAGCAGTACTTC. The chain employs TRBV7-2 and TRBJ2-7; 7 nucleotides line up with TRBD1. V gave up 4 bases and J gave up 2 bases; unmatched junction bases: 2. The CDR3 is 13 residues long. Germline CDR1 is SGHTA and CDR2 is FQGNSA.

The DNA of the CDR3 is TGTGCCAGCTCACTGTTGCGGGGGGAGGACAATGAGCAGTTCTTC. Translation gives CASSLLRGEDNEQFF. This chain connects TRBV18 to TRBJ2-1; 8 bases match TRBD2. Germline V gives CDR1 KGHSH, CDR2 LQKENI. J was trimmed by 5 bases and V by 4 bases; bases with no gene match: 7. This CDR3 is built from 15 residues.

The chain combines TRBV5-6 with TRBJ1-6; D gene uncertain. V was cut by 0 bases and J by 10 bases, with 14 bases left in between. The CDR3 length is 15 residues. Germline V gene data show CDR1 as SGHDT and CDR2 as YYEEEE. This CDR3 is CASSLGSTTRSPLHF. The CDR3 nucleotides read TGTGCCAGCAGCTTGGGGAGCACCACAAGGTCACCCCTCCACTTT.

DNA for the CDR3: TGTGCCAGCAGTGACAGGGGGCTGTCACCCCTCCACTTT. As protein: CASSDRGLSPLHF. The V call is TRBV6-1, the J call TRBJ1-6; 8 bases line up with TRBD1. This CDR3 is 13 amino acids long. The V and J ends lost 3 bases and 10 bases, in that order; junction bases with no gene match: 2. Germline CDR1 MNHNS, CDR2 SASEGT.

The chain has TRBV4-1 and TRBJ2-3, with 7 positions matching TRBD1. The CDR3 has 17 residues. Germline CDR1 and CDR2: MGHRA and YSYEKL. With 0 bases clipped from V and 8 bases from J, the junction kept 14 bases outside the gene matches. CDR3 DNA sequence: TGCGCCAGCAGCCAAGAAGGGGGCGCAATGATGCTGATTACGCAGTATTTT. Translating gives CASSQEGGAMMLITQYF.

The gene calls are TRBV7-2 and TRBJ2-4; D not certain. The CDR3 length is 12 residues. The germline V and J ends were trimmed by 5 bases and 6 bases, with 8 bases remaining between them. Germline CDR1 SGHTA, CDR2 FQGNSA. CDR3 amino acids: CASSLWANIQYF. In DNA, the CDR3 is TGTGCCAGCAGCCTCTGGGCAAACATTCAGTACTTC.

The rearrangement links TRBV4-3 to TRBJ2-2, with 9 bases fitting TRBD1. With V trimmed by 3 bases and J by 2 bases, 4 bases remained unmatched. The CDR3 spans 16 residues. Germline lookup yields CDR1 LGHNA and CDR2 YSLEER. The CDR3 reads CASSQWDRVNTGELFF. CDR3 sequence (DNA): TGCGCCAGCAGCCAGTGGGACAGGGTAAACACCGGGGAGCTGTTTTTT.

The CDR3 bases are TGTGCCAGCAGTGAGGGGGGAGGCGGGCGGAATGAGCAGTTCTTC. Its translation is CASSEGGGGRNEQFF. The V call is TRBV6-1, the J call TRBJ2-1, with D perhaps TRBD2 (6 bases). Germline assignment: CDR1 MNHNS and CDR2 SASEGT. The CDR3 is 15 amino acids. V shed 3 bases and J shed 7 bases, with 16 bases lying between them.

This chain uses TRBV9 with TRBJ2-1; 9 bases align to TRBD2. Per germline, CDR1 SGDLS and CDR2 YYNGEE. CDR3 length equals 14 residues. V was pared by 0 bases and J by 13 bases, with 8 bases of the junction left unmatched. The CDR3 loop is CASSVAGSGGPQFF. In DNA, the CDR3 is TGTGCCAGCAGCGTAGCTGGTAGCGGGGGACCACAGTTCTTC.

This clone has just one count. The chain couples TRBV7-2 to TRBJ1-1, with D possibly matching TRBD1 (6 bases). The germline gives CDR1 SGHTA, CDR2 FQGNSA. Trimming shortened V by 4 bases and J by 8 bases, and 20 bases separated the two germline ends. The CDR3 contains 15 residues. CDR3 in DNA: TGTGCCAGCAGCTCGAGGGGGTCCAACTACCCCGAAGCTTTCTTT. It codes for CASSSRGSNYPEAFF.

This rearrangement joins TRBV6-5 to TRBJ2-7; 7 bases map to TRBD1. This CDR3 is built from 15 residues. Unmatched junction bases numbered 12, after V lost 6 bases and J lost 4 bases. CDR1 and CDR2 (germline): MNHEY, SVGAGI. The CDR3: CASRLSGGMSYEQYF. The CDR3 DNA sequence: TGTGCCAGCAGACTGTCAGGGGGTATGAGTTACGAGCAGTACTTC.

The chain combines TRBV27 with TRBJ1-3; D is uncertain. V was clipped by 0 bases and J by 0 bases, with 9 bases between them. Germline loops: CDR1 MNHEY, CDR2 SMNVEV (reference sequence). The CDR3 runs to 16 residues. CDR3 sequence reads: CASSLSGLDSGNTIYF. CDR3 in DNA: TGTGCCAGCAGTTTATCCGGACTCGACTCTGGAAACACCATATATTTT.

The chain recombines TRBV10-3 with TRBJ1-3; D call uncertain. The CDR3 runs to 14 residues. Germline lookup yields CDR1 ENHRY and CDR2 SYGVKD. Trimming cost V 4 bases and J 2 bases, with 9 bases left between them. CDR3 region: CAISGASTGNTIYF. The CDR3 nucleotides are TGTGCCATCAGTGGGGCCTCGACTGGAAACACCATATATTTT.

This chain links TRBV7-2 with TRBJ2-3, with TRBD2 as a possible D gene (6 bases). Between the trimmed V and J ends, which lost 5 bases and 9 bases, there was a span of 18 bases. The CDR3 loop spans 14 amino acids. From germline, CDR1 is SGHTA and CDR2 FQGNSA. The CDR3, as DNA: TGTGCCAGCAGCCGGGACTCGGCGTCGGGCACGCAGTATTTT. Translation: CASSRDSASGTQYF.

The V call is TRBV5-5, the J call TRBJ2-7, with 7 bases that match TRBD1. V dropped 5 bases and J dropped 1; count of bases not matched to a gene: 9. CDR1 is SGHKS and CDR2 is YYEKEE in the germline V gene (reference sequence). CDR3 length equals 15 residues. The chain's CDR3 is CASRYTWDSSYEQYF. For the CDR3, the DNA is TGTGCCAGCAGATATACCTGGGACAGTTCCTACGAGCAGTACTTC.

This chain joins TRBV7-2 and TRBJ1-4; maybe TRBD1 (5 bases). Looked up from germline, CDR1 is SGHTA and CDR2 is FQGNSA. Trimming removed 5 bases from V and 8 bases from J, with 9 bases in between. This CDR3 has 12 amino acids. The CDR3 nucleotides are TGTGCCAGCAGCAGACACAGGGAAAAACTGTTTTTT. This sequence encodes CASSRHREKLFF.

The CDR3 DNA reads as TGCGCCAGCAGCCAAGGAAACTGGGATACGCAGTATTTT. Protein product: CASSQGNWDTQYF. This rearrangement joins TRBV4-3 to TRBJ2-3; no definite D call. V lost 1 base and J lost 6, with 8 bases in between. CDR1 is LGHNA, CDR2 YSLEER, per germline. The CDR3 is made up of 13 amino acids.